This T cell receptor beta chain derives from a study of monozygotic twins with cystic fibrosis. Assay: immunoSEQ multiplex PCR; the TCRdb copy retains only in-frame clones and omits some. The sample consists of about 10,000 clones, over 99% of them appearing once. The length of the CDR3 is 13 residues. The ends lost 5 bases at V and 4 bases at J; junction bases unmatched: 2. From germline, CDR1 is MDHEN and CDR2 SYDVKM. Concerning this clone itself: Antigen: not known.

Study-level points and caveats: Median Simpson clonality of 0.0095 suggested naive T cells predominated. In this small cohort, shared CDR3 numbers showed no association with age, concordance or disease severity. V usage most resembled the co-twin in 13 of 16 pairs. Nucleotide-identical clonotype sharing was significantly higher within monozygotic CF twin pairs than between unrelated CF individuals.

The sequence was collected from a man between 18 and 35 years old with cystic fibrosis. This sequence joins TRBV28 and TRBJ2-5; 9 bases map to TRBD1. The sequenced sample consisted of blood. The CDR3: CASSTGGTETQYF. DNA of the CDR3: TGTGCCAGCAGTACAGGGGGCACAGAGACCCAGTACTTC.